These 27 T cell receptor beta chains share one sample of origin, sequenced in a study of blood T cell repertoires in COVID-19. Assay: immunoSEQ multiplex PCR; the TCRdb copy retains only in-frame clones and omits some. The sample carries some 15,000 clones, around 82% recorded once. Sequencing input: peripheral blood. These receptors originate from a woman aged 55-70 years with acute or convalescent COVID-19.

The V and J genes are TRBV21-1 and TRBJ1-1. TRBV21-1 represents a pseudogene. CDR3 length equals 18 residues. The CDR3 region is CASSKELEGPTSGTEAFF. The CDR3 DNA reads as TGTGCCAGCAGCAAAGAGTTGGAGGGGCCGACGTCGGGAACTGAAGCTTTCTTT.

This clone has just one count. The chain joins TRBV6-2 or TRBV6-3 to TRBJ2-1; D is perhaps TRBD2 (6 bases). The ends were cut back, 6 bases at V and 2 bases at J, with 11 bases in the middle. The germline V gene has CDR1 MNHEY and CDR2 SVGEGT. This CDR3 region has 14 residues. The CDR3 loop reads CASSPGGTYNEQFF. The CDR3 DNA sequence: TGTGCCAGCAGCCCAGGCGGGACCTACAATGAGCAGTTCTTC.

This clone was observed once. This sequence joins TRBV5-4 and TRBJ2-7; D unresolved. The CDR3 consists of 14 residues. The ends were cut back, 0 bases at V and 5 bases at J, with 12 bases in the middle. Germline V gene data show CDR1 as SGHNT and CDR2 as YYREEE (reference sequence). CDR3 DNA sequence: TGTGCCAGCAGCTTGGGCAGGTCCTGGGACGAGCAGTACTTC. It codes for CASSLGRSWDEQYF.

The DNA of the CDR3 is TGTGCCAGTAGCCTAAGCCTTGGGACAGATAGTGAAAAACTGTTTTTT. Translation gives CASSLSLGTDSEKLFF. The genes are TRBV19 and TRBJ1-4; 7 bases align to TRBD1. The germline CDR1 and CDR2 sequences are LNHDA and SQIVND (reference sequence). The CDR3 loop spans 16 amino acids. J lost 7 bases, V lost 6 bases, and 14 bases had no gene match.

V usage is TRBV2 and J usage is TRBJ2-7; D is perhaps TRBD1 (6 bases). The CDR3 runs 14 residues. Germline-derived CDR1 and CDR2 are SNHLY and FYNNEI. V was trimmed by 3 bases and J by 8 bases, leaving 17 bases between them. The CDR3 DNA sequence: TGTGCCAGCAGTGATCCCAGGGGCCCTCTACAGCAGTACTTC. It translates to CASSDPRGPLQQYF.

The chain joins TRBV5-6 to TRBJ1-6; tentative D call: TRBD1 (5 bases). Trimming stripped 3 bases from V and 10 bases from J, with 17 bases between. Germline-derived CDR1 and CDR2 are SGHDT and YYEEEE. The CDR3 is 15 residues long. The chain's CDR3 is CASSWGTPGESPLHF. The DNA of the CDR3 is TGTGCCAGCAGCTGGGGGACCCCGGGAGAATCACCCCTCCACTTT.

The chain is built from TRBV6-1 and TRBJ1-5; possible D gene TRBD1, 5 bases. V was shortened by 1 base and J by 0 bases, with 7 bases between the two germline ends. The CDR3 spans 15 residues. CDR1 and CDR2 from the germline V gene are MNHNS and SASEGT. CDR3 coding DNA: TGTGCCAGCAGTGAAGGACAGTATAGCAATCAGCCCCAGCATTTT. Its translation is CASSEGQYSNQPQHF.

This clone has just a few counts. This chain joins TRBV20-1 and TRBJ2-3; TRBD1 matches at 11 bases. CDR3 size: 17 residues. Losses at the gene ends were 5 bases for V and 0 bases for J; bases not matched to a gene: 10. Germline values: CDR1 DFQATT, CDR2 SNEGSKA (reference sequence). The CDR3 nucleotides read TGCAGTGCTGGTGGACAGGGGGCTGAAAGAAGCACAGATACGCAGTATTTT. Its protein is CSAGGQGAERSTDTQYF.

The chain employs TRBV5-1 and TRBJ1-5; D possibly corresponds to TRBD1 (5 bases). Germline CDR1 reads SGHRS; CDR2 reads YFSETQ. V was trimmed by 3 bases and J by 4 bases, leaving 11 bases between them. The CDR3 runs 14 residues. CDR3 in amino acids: CASSSRGGNQPQHF. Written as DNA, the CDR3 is TGCGCCAGCAGCTCAAGGGGTGGAAATCAGCCCCAGCATTTT.

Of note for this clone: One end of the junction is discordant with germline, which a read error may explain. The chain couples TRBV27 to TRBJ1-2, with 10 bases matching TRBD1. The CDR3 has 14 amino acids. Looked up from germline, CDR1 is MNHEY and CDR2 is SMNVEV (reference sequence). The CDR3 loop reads CASSYRQGANGYTF. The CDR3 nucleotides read TGTGCCAGTAGTTACCGACAGGGGGCGAATGGCTACACCTTC.

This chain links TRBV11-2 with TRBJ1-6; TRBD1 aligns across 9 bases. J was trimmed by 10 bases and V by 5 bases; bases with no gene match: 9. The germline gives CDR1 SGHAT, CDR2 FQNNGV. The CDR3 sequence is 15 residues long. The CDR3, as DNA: TGTGCCAGCAGCGCCGGGACAGGGAGGGAATCACCCCTCCACTTT. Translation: CASSAGTGRESPLHF.

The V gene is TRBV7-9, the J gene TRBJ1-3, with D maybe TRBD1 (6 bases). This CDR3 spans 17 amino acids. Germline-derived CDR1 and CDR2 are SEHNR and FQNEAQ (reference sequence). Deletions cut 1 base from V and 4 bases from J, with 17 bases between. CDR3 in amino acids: CASSLGALQGRGNTIYF. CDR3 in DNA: TGTGCCAGCAGCTTAGGGGCCCTACAGGGTCGGGGAAACACCATATATTTT.

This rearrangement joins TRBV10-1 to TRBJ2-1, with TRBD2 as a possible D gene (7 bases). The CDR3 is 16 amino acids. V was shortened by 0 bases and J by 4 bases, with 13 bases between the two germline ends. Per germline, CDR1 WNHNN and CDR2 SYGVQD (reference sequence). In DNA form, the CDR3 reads TGCGCCAGCAGTGAGTCGACGGGGGGCGCGTACAATGAGCAGTTCTTC. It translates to CASSESTGGAYNEQFF.

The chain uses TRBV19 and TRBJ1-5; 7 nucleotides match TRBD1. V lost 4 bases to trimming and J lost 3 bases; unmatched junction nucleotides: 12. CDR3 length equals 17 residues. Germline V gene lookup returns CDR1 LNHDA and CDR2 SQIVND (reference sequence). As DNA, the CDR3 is TGTGCCAGTAGTAACCCCTGGAGACAGGGCCTCAATCAGCCCCAGCATTTT. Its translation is CASSNPWRQGLNQPQHF.

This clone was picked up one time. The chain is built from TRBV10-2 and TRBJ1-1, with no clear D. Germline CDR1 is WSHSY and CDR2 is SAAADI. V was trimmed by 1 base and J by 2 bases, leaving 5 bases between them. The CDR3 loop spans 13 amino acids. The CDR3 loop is CASSEFQNTEAFF. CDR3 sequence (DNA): TGCGCCAGCAGTGAGTTTCAAAACACTGAAGCTTTCTTT.

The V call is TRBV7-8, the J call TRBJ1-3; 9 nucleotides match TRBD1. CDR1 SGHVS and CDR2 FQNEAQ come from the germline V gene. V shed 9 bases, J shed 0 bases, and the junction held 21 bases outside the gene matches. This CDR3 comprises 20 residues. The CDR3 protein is CARISWDRTGTGYSGNTIYF. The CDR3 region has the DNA TGTGCCAGAATTAGCTGGGACCGTACCGGGACAGGGTACTCTGGAAACACCATATATTTT.

The CDR3, as DNA: TGTGCCATCACCAATAGACAGGGGGTAATGAACACTGAAGCTTTCTTT. Residues: CAITNRQGVMNTEAFF. This sequence joins TRBV10-3 and TRBJ1-1; 9 nucleotides match TRBD1. The ends lost 7 bases at V and 0 bases at J; junction bases unmatched: 9. The germline V gene has CDR1 ENHRY and CDR2 SYGVKD. This CDR3 comprises 16 residues.

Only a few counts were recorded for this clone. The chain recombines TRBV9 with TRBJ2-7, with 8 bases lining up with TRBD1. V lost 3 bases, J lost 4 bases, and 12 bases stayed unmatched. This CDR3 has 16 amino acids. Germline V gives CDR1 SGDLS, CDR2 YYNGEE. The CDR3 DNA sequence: TGTGCCAGCAGCGCCTCCTGGGGCAGGGGGCTGTACGAGCAGTACTTC. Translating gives CASSASWGRGLYEQYF.

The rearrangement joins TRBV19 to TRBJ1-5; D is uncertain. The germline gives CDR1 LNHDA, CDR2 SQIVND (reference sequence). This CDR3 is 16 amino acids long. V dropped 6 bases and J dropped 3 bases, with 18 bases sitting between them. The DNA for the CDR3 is TGTGCCAGTAGCCGTGGGGTTTTGAGGGACAATCAGCCCCAGCATTTT. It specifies CASSRGVLRDNQPQHF.

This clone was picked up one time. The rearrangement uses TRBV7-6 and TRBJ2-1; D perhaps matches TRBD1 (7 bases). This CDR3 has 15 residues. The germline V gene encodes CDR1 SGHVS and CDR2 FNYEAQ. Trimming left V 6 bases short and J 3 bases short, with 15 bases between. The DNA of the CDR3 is TGTGCCAGCAGAATAGGGACAGCGGGCTACAATGAGCAGTTCTTC. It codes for CASRIGTAGYNEQFF. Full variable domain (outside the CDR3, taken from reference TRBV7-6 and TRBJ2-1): GAGVSQSPRYKVTKRGQDVALRCDPISGHVSLYWYRQALGQGPEFLTYFNYEAQQDKSGLPNDRFSAERPEGSISTLTIQRTEQRDSAMYRCASRIGTAGYNEQFFGPGTRLTVL.

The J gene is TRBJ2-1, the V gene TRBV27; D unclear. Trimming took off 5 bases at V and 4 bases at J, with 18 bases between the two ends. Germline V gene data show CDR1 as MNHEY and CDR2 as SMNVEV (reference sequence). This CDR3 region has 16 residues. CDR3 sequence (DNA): TGTGCCAGCAGTCCAATCACTTCCCGTGATTACAATGAGCAGTTCTTC. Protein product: CASSPITSRDYNEQFF.

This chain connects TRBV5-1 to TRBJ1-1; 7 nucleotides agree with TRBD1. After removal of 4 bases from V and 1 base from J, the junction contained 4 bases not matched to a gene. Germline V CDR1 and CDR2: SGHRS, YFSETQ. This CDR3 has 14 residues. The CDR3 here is CASSPRTGNTEAFF. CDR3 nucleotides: TGCGCCAGCAGCCCACGGACAGGGAACACTGAAGCTTTCTTT.

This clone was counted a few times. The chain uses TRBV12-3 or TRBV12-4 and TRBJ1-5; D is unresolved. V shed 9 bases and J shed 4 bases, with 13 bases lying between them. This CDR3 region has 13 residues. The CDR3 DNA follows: TGTGCCAGTACGGGAGATCTTAATCAGCCCCAGCATTTT. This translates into CASTGDLNQPQHF.

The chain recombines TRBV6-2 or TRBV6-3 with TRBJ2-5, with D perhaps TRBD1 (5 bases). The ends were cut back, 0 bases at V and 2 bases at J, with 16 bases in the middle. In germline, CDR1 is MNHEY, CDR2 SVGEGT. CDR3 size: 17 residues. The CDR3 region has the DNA TGTGCCAGCAGTTACTCGCGGCAGCAGGGTATTCAAGAGACCCAGTACTTC. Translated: CASSYSRQQGIQETQYF.

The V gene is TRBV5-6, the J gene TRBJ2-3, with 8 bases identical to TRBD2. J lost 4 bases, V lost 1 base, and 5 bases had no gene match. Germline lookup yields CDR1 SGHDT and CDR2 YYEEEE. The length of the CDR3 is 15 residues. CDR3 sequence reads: CASSLYTGGPDTQYF. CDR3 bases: TGTGCCAGCAGCTTGTATACGGGGGGGCCAGATACGCAGTATTTT. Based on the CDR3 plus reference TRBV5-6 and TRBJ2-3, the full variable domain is DAGVTQSPTHLIKTRGQQVTLRCSPKSGHDTVSWYQQALGQGPQFIFQYYEEEERQRGNFPDRFSGHQFPNYSSELNVNALLLGDSALYLCASSLYTGGPDTQYFGPGTRLTVL.

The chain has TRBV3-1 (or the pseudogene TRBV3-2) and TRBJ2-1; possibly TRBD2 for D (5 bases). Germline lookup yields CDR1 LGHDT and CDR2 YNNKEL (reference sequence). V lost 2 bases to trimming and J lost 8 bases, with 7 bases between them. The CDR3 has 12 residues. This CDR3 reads CASSQLEDEQFF. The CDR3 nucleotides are TGTGCCAGCAGCCAACTGGAGGATGAGCAGTTCTTC.

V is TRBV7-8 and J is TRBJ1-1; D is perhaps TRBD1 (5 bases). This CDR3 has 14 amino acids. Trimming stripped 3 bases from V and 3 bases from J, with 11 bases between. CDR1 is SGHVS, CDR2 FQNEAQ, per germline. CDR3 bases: TGTGCCAGCAGCTTGGGGGTAGCGGACACTGAAGCTTTCTTT. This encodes CASSLGVADTEAFF.